Here is one T cell receptor beta chain with its context. These data originate in a study of blood T cell repertoires in COVID-19. In the study overall: From the United States, Italy and Spain came samples of acute and convalescent COVID-19. T cells, B-cell-depleted T cells, or PBMCs provided the cDNA or gDNA that served as material.

In the authors' workflow: For nucleated cells, counts were estimated from reference gene primer amplification. Here immunoSEQ multiplex PCR was the method, and the copy in TCRdb shows in-frame clones only, minus some. V, J and clone size derive from that table, while D and trimming were established from the DNA sequence. Among some 100,000 clones listed, over 70% were seen once. The CDR3 covers 12 residues. V was cut by 4 bases and J by 8 bases, with 9 bases left in between. Germline V CDR1 and CDR2: LGHDT, YNNKEL (reference sequence). The origin of this receptor is a man of 80 years or more with active or convalescent COVID-19. This chain uses TRBV3-1 (or the pseudogene TRBV3-2) with TRBJ1-5, with D tentatively TRBD1 (6 bases). Material: peripheral blood. This CDR3 is CASSLTGKPQHF. The CDR3 nucleotides read TGTGCCAGCAGCCTTACAGGGAAGCCCCAGCATTTT.